Below are 9 T cell receptor beta chains sequenced from a single sample in a study of response to subunit inactivated influenza vaccine. TCRdb redid the calling of the RT-PCR reads with MiXCR, one entry per CDR3 protein. The table has around 760,000 distinct CDR3 sequences, roughly 13% seen once. The sequencing here drew on PBMCs from blood, taken approximately 15 days before vaccination. The receptors stem from a man aged 50 or older who received an inactivated influenza vaccine.

The genes are TRBV24-1 and TRBJ2-5; possible D gene TRBD2, 6 bases. This CDR3 spans 17 amino acids. Looked up from germline, CDR1 is KGHDR and CDR2 is SFDVKD. V lost 4 bases and J 1 base, leaving 18 bases between the germline ends. CDR3 amino acids: CATSDPGSRGGQETQYF. DNA for the CDR3: TGTGCCACCAGTGACCCAGGGTCCCGGGGAGGCCAAGAGACCCAGTACTTC.

The gene calls are TRBV7-8 and TRBJ2-1, with D perhaps TRBD2 (5 bases). With 2 bases removed from V and 6 bases from J, the gap between germline ends came to 23 bases. The CDR3 spans 18 residues. Germline assignment: CDR1 SGHVS and CDR2 FQNEAQ. This CDR3 is CASSLTHLEAVLGNEQFF. CDR3 DNA sequence: TGTGCCAGCAGCTTAACCCACCTGGAGGCGGTCCTCGGCAATGAGCAGTTCTTC.

The CDR3 coding sequence is TGTGCCAGCAGCCCTAGCGGGAGGGGAGGTAATGAGCAGTTCTTC. Amino acids: CASSPSGRGGNEQFF. The gene calls are TRBV7-2 and TRBJ2-1; 12 bases line up with TRBD2. CDR3 length: 15 amino acids. V trimming: 5 bases; J trimming: 7 bases; junction bases outside the gene matches: 6. Per the germline V gene, CDR1 is SGHTA and CDR2 is FQGNSA. Variable domain in full (rest from reference TRBV7-2 and TRBJ2-1): GAGVSQSPSNKVTEKGKDVELRCDPISGHTALYWYRQSLGQGLEFLIYFQGNSAPDKSGLPSDRFSAERTGGSVSTLTIQRTQQEDSAVYLCASSPSGRGGNEQFFGPGTRLTVL.

This clonotype appeared a few times. The chain joins TRBV6-1 to TRBJ1-2; D is possibly TRBD1 (5 bases). CDR3 size: 13 residues. Germline-derived CDR1 and CDR2 are MNHNS and SASEGT. The ends were cut back, 5 bases at V and 6 bases at J, with 13 bases in the middle. CDR3 DNA: TGTGCCAGCAGTAGAGGGACGGCCCATGGCTACACCTTC. It translates to CASSRGTAHGYTF.

This clonotype has more than one count but fewer than ten. This chain uses TRBV12-3 or TRBV12-4 with TRBJ2-1; possible D gene TRBD2, 5 bases. This CDR3 has 12 residues. The V end was cut by 6 bases, the J end by 7 bases, with 10 bases between. In DNA form, the CDR3 reads TGTGCCAGCAGACGAGGGTCTAATGAGCAGTTCTTC. This codes for CASRRGSNEQFF.

The genes are TRBV12-3 or TRBV12-4 and TRBJ2-5; D gene uncertain. The CDR3 spans 14 residues. The V gene lost 7 bases and the J gene lost 0 bases, with 12 bases spanning the gap. The CDR3 is CASNPDGYQETQYF. In DNA form, the CDR3 reads TGTGCCAGCAATCCGGACGGGTACCAAGAGACCCAGTACTTC.

For this clonotype: A read error is possible here, since a much larger clone lies one base away. This sequence joins TRBV20-1 and TRBJ2-1, with 14 bases aligning to TRBD2. Germline assignment: CDR1 DFQATT and CDR2 SNEGSKA (reference sequence). The CDR3 is 16 amino acids. The DNA for the CDR3 is TGCTGTGCTAGGGGGACTAGCGGGGGACTCAGGGATGAGCAGTTCTTC. Translated: CCARGTSGGLRDEQFF.

This clonotype was seen only a few times. The genes are TRBV30 and TRBJ1-2; weak D call: TRBD1 (5 bases). Trimming removed 0 bases at V and 4 bases at J, with 9 bases between. The CDR3 loop spans 13 amino acids. Germline assignment: CDR1 GTSNPN and CDR2 SVGIG (reference sequence). DNA for the CDR3: TGTGCCTGGAGTGTTCAGGGTCCCTATGGCTACACCTTC. Its protein is CAWSVQGPYGYTF.

This chain connects TRBV29-1 to TRBJ1-4; D unresolved. Deletions cut 6 bases from V and 8 bases from J, with 10 bases between. The CDR3 runs 11 residues. CDR1 is SQVTM, CDR2 ANQGSEA, per germline. Written as DNA, the CDR3 is TGCAGCGTCACGGACGGAGAAAAACTGTTTTTT. Its protein product is CSVTDGEKLFF.